This T cell receptor beta chain is from a study of blood T cell repertoires in COVID-19. Germline CDR1 reads ENHRY; CDR2 reads SYGVKD. J was trimmed by 9 bases and V by 6 bases; bases with no gene match: 17. The CDR3 is made up of 18 amino acids. This table comes from immunoSEQ multiplex PCR, and its TCRdb copy is limited to in-frame clones, with some not included. There are 85,000 to 95,000 clones in the sample; about nine tenths occur only once, and 4.5% to 6% lies in the top ten. This clonotype was sampled from a woman of 80 years or more with acute or convalescent COVID-19. The chain carries TRBV10-3 and TRBJ2-3; the match to TRBD2 covers 14 bases. Sequences were obtained from peripheral blood. In DNA form, the CDR3 reads TGTGCCATCAGAACGACTAGCGGGGGGGCCGGATCCCAAGCGACGCAGTATTTT. Translation: CAIRTTSGGAGSQATQYF.